What follows is one TCR beta chain and its context. Germline-derived CDR1 and CDR2 are MNHEY and SMNVEV (reference sequence). J was trimmed by 9 bases and V by 4 bases; bases with no gene match: 7. This CDR3 has 15 amino acids. This record belongs to a study of blood T cell repertoires in COVID-19. Sequencing was performed with immunoSEQ multiplex PCR; in TCRdb, only in-frame clones are kept and a portion is missing. This table has about 310,000 clones, over 75% appearing once. The sequenced material came from peripheral blood. The genes are TRBV27 and TRBJ1-6; 9 nucleotides match TRBD1. The receptor comes from a man in his fifties or sixties with active or convalescent COVID-19. CDR3 nucleotides: TGTGCCAGCAGTTCGGACAGGGGCGCTTCTTCACCCCTCCACTTT. Translation: CASSSDRGASSPLHF.